These T cell receptor beta chains were read from a single sample in a study of control samples from healthy donors and cancer patients. Assay: immunoSEQ multiplex PCR; the TCRdb copy retains only in-frame clones and omits some. The data show roughly 120,000 clones, roughly 92% seen once. The sequenced sample consisted of blood. Every receptor here comes from a man aged 30-40 years in good health. CDR3s include the opening cysteine and the closing phenylalanine or tryptophan. D genes are given only for firm matches. Only some rows state a clone size, as once, few, many or a class for expanded clones.

d_call: TRBD1; clone_size: .; v_call: TRBV27; j_call: TRBJ2-3; cdr3_nt: TGTGCCAGCAGGGGACAGGTGGCAGATACGCAGTATTTT; cdr3_aa: CASRGQVADTQYF
d_call: .; clone_size: once; v_call: TRBV27; j_call: TRBJ1-6; cdr3_nt: TGTGCCAGCAGAACGGCGTCCACAAGCTCCTATAATTCACCCCTCCACTTT; cdr3_aa: CASRTASTSSYNSPLHF
d_call: TRBD1; clone_size: .; v_call: TRBV11-2; j_call: TRBJ1-5; cdr3_nt: TGTGCCAGCAGCCTTGACAGGGGTAGCAATCAGCCCCAGCATTTT; cdr3_aa: CASSLDRGSNQPQHF
d_call: .; clone_size: .; v_call: TRBV6-4; j_call: TRBJ1-2; cdr3_nt: TGTGCCAGCAGTGACTCGAAATCCCGGGGCTATGGCTACACCTTC; cdr3_aa: CASSDSKSRGYGYTF
d_call: .; clone_size: .; v_call: TRBV11-2; j_call: TRBJ2-7; cdr3_nt: TGTGCCAGCAGCTTAGGGGGCAACTCCTACGAGCAGTACTTC; cdr3_aa: CASSLGGNSYEQYF
d_call: TRBD1; clone_size: .; v_call: TRBV5-1; j_call: TRBJ1-1; cdr3_nt: TGCGCCAGCAGCCCCCCAGGGGGGGACACTGAAGCTTTCTTT; cdr3_aa: CASSPPGGDTEAFF
d_call: .; clone_size: .; v_call: TRBV19; j_call: TRBJ1-6; cdr3_nt: TGTGCCAGTAGTGTCTTCCCGGGACTAAATTCACCCCTCCACTTT; cdr3_aa: CASSVFPGLNSPLHF
d_call: TRBD1; clone_size: few; v_call: TRBV28; j_call: TRBJ2-5; cdr3_nt: TGTGCCAGCAGTTTAATGGACAGGGCAGAGACCCAGTACTTC; cdr3_aa: CASSLMDRAETQYF
d_call: .; clone_size: .; v_call: TRBV3-1/TRBV3-2; j_call: TRBJ1-1; cdr3_nt: TGTGCCAGCAGCCAACCCTCGGGGTCTGAAGCTTTCTTT; cdr3_aa: CASSQPSGSEAFF
d_call: .; clone_size: .; v_call: TRBV13; j_call: TRBJ1-1; cdr3_nt: TGTGCCAGCAGCGCCCAAGTAGGGCGCACTGAAGCTTTCTTT; cdr3_aa: CASSAQVGRTEAFF
d_call: TRBD2; clone_size: .; v_call: TRBV18; j_call: TRBJ2-2; cdr3_nt: TGTGCCAGCTCACCACGAACCGGGGGGGCCAACACCGGGGAGCTGTTTTTT; cdr3_aa: CASSPRTGGANTGELFF
d_call: TRBD1; clone_size: .; v_call: TRBV27; j_call: TRBJ2-7; cdr3_nt: TGTGCCAGCACCGGGACAGGGGGATACGAGCAGTACTTC; cdr3_aa: CASTGTGGYEQYF
d_call: TRBD2; clone_size: .; v_call: TRBV5-1; j_call: TRBJ2-5; cdr3_nt: TGCGCCAGCAGCTTGGCCCCGGGACTAGCGGGAGAGACCCAGTACTTC; cdr3_aa: CASSLAPGLAGETQYF
d_call: .; clone_size: few; v_call: TRBV3-1/TRBV3-2; j_call: TRBJ1-6; cdr3_nt: TGTGCCAGCGCGCAACAGGGAGGGAGTAATTCACCCCTCCACTTT; cdr3_aa: CASAQQGGSNSPLHF
d_call: TRBD2; clone_size: .; v_call: TRBV9; j_call: TRBJ2-1; cdr3_nt: TGTGCCAGCAGCGCCCGACTAGCGGGGAGAGGGGAGCAGTTCTTC; cdr3_aa: CASSARLAGRGEQFF
d_call: TRBD1; clone_size: .; v_call: TRBV15; j_call: TRBJ2-3; cdr3_nt: TGTGCCACCAGATCAGGGGGCATCACAGATACGCAGTATTTT; cdr3_aa: CATRSGGITDTQYF
d_call: .; clone_size: medium-sized; v_call: TRBV29-1; j_call: TRBJ2-6; cdr3_nt: TGCAGCGTTGAAGATAGAGGACGGCCCTCTGGGGCCAACGTCCTGACTTTC; cdr3_aa: CSVEDRGRPSGANVLTF
d_call: .; clone_size: .; v_call: TRBV18; j_call: TRBJ2-5; cdr3_nt: TGTGCCAGCTCACCTCAAGACAGCAGGGCCCAGTACTTC; cdr3_aa: CASSPQDSRAQYF
d_call: .; clone_size: .; v_call: TRBV10-2; j_call: TRBJ1-1; cdr3_nt: TGCGCCAGCAGTCCGAGGGGCGGCAGGGGGAACACTGAAGCTTTCTTT; cdr3_aa: CASSPRGGRGNTEAFF
d_call: TRBD1; clone_size: .; v_call: TRBV13; j_call: TRBJ2-7; cdr3_nt: TGTGCCAGCAGCTTTCCGACAGGGGGATCCTACGAGCAGTACTTC; cdr3_aa: CASSFPTGGSYEQYF
d_call: TRBD2; clone_size: .; v_call: TRBV2; j_call: TRBJ2-5; cdr3_nt: TGTGCCAGCAGCGAAACTAGCGGGGGGTACCAAGAGACCCAGTACTTC; cdr3_aa: CASSETSGGYQETQYF
d_call: .; clone_size: .; v_call: TRBV9; j_call: TRBJ1-3; cdr3_nt: TGTGCCAGCAGCGCCCGGGGGGCCAGTGGAAACACCATATATTTT; cdr3_aa: CASSARGASGNTIYF